The subject of this entry is one T cell receptor (beta chain). Method: immunoSEQ multiplex PCR; TCRdb's copy keeps in-frame clones and lacks some. The sample records 180,000 or so clones, more than 75% being singletons. This sample is part of a study of blood T cell repertoires in COVID-19. The CDR3 runs to 18 residues. Per the germline V gene, CDR1 is SEHNR and CDR2 is FQNEAQ (reference sequence). Trimming removed 4 bases from V and 3 bases from J, with 25 bases in between. The chain carries TRBV7-9 and TRBJ2-7; tentatively, D is TRBD2 (6 bases). This TCR derives from a woman aged 50 to 65 with active or convalescent COVID-19. Material for sequencing was peripheral blood. The DNA for the CDR3 is TGTGCCAGCAGCTCATTAGTTGGGACTGGAACCTTACTCTACGAGCAGTACTTC. Translation: CASSSLVGTGTLLYEQYF.